The 22 T cell receptor beta chains in this list originate from one sample, sequenced in a study of T cell repertoires in cytomegalovirus infection. For these TCRs, the target antigens are not known. MiXCR, run by TCRdb on the reads, gives a single entry per CDR3 protein. In the table there are about 310,000 distinct CDR3 sequences, 20% to 30% of which are singletons. The sample consisted of cultured PBMCs, taken from culture after CMV antigen stimulation. All receptors come from a human donor in good health (CMV status not recorded). Some clones in this sample may be carry-over from other donors' samples.

The chain is built from TRBV20-1 and TRBJ2-7; the D call may be TRBD1 or TRBD2 (5 bases each). The V end was cut by 3 bases, the J end by 0 bases, with 9 bases between. CDR3 length equals 13 residues. Germline V CDR1 and CDR2: DFQATT, SNEGSKA (reference sequence). DNA for the CDR3: TGCAGTGCTAGCGGGGCGGGCTCCTACGAGCAGTACTTC. Amino acids: CSASGAGSYEQYF.

This clonotype has ten or more counts. This chain connects TRBV12-5 to TRBJ1-1, with D maybe TRBD1 (5 bases). CDR3 length: 15 amino acids. V lost 0 bases to trimming and J lost 4 bases, with 12 bases between them. The germline gives CDR1 LGHNT, CDR2 FRNRAP. The CDR3 bases are TGTGCTAGTGGTTTGGTAAGGGGACTGATCACTGAAGCTTTCTTT. Translated: CASGLVRGLITEAFF.

The CDR3 region has the DNA TGTGCCAGCAGTTACAATTGGGGAGATACGCAGTATTTT. Translation: CASSYNWGDTQYF. The chain recombines TRBV11-3 with TRBJ2-3; D gene unclear. Germline V lookup: CDR1 SGHNT, CDR2 YENEEA. The CDR3 runs to 13 residues. The ends were cut back, 6 bases at V and 5 bases at J, with 12 bases in the middle. Looking up the rest from reference TRBV11-3 and TRBJ2-3 gives the full variable domain: EAGVVQSPRYKIIEKKQPVAFWCNPISGHNTLYWYLQNLGQGPELLIRYENEEAVDDSQLPKDRFSAERLKGVDSTLKIQPAELGDSAVYLCASSYNWGDTQYFGPGTRLTVL.

The chain has TRBV18 and TRBJ1-5; possibly TRBD1 for D (5 bases). Between the trimmed V and J ends, which lost 2 bases and 9 bases, there was a span of 23 bases. The V gene's germline CDR1 is KGHSH and CDR2 LQKENI. The CDR3 has 17 amino acids. As DNA, the CDR3 is TGTGCCAGCTCACCAAGTGGGGTCTCGGGACTTGATTCGCCCCAGCATTTT. This sequence encodes CASSPSGVSGLDSPQHF. The variable domain in full, completed from reference TRBV18 and TRBJ1-5, reads NAGVMQNPRHLVRRRGQEARLRCSPMKGHSHVYWYRQLPEEGLKFMVYLQKENIIDESGMPKERFSAEFPKEGPSILRIQQVVRGDSAAYFCASSPSGVSGLDSPQHFGDGTRLSIL.

The sample holds a few counts of this clonotype. V is TRBV6-5 and J is TRBJ1-6, with D perhaps matching TRBD1 (5 bases). Germline V CDR1 and CDR2: MNHEY, SVGAGI. The CDR3 totals 14 residues. V was trimmed by 5 bases and J by 8 bases, leaving 13 bases between them. The CDR3 loop reads CASSRGTYDSPLHF. The CDR3 DNA is TGTGCCAGCAGTCGTGGGACGTACGATTCACCCCTCCACTTT.

The genes are TRBV19 and TRBJ1-1, with TRBD1 as a possible D gene (5 bases). The germline CDR1 and CDR2 sequences are LNHDA and SQIVND (reference sequence). This CDR3 comprises 15 residues. V shed 4 bases and J shed 6 bases, with 18 bases lying between them. CDR3 protein: CASSTPGRRMSEAFF. For the CDR3, the DNA is TGTGCCAGTAGTACACCGGGACGCAGGATGTCTGAAGCTTTCTTT.

This clonotype has only a few counts. V is TRBV6-5 and J is TRBJ1-1; 10 bases match TRBD1. V lost 2 bases, J lost 0 bases, and 12 bases stayed unmatched. This CDR3 has 19 residues. Germline V gene lookup returns CDR1 MNHEY and CDR2 SVGAGI. Written as DNA, the CDR3 is TGTGCCAGCAGTTACCGGGACAGGGGCCACTTCGTCATGAACACTGAAGCTTTCTTT. Amino acid sequence: CASSYRDRGHFVMNTEAFF.

This clonotype was found a few times. The chain links TRBV10-2 to TRBJ1-1; maybe TRBD1 (5 bases). CDR1 and CDR2 (germline): WSHSY, SAAADI. V lost 8 bases and J lost 0, with 13 bases in between. This CDR3 spans 14 amino acids. CDR3 DNA: TGCGCCAGCGGTACGGCAGGGATGAACACTGAAGCTTTCTTT. It is translated as CASGTAGMNTEAFF.

The CDR3 nucleotides read TGTGCCAGCAGTGGGGGCCCGGCGGGCAATCAGCCCCAGCATTTT. Its translation: CASSGGPAGNQPQHF. The chain is built from TRBV28 and TRBJ1-5; possibly TRBD1 for D (6 bases). The CDR3 has 15 residues. Germline CDR1 reads MDHEN; CDR2 reads SYDVKM. V dropped 5 bases and J dropped 2 bases, with 13 bases sitting between them. Complete variable domain (other parts from reference TRBV28 and TRBJ1-5): DVKVTQSSRYLVKRTGEKVFLECVQDMDHENMFWYRQDPGLGLRLIYFSYDVKMKEKGDIPEGYSVSREKKERFSLILESASTNQTSMYLCASSGGPAGNQPQHFGDGTRLSIL.

There are a few counts of this clonotype. The chain has TRBV7-9 and TRBJ2-1; D possibly matches TRBD1 or TRBD2 (5 bases each). Trimming shortened V by 4 bases and J by 2 bases, and 21 bases separated the two germline ends. The CDR3 runs 18 residues. Germline V CDR1 and CDR2: SEHNR, FQNEAQ (reference sequence). DNA of the CDR3: TGTGCCAGCAGCTCCACGAGTCGGGGCGGTTCGACCTACAATGAGCAGTTCTTC. This translates into CASSSTSRGGSTYNEQFF.

This clonotype was observed at least ten times. V usage is TRBV28 and J usage is TRBJ1-2; 8 bases are shared with TRBD1. CDR1 MDHEN and CDR2 SYDVKM come from the germline V gene. V trimming: 4 bases; J trimming: 0 bases; junction bases outside the gene matches: 13. The length of the CDR3 is 18 residues. In nucleotides, the CDR3 is TGTGCCAGCAGTTCCGCCGAGTGGACAGGGTGGGCTAACTATGGCTACACCTTC. Amino acids: CASSSAEWTGWANYGYTF.

A note on this clonotype: Possible read error: a much larger clone is one base away. V usage is TRBV7-2 and J usage is TRBJ1-1, with 8 bases identical to TRBD1. Germline values: CDR1 SGHTA, CDR2 FQGNSA. There are 14 residues in the CDR3. After removal of 3 bases from V and 1 base from J, the junction contained 1 base not matched to a gene. Written as DNA, the CDR3 is TGTGCCAGCAGCTTCGACAGGGGGAACACTGAAGCTTTCTTT. Its translation: CASSFDRGNTEAFF.

The chain carries TRBV29-1 and TRBJ2-3; D not resolved. The germline V gene has CDR1 SQVTM and CDR2 ANQGSEA. This CDR3 has 11 amino acids. Trimming pared 7 bases from V and 2 bases from J, leaving 7 bases between. CDR3: CSAEYTDTQYF. The DNA for the CDR3 is TGCAGCGCCGAATACACAGATACGCAGTATTTT.

The rearrangement uses TRBV19 and TRBJ1-1, with D possibly matching TRBD1 (6 bases). Trimming cost V 6 bases and J 0 bases, with 14 bases left between them. Per germline, CDR1 LNHDA and CDR2 SQIVND (reference sequence). The CDR3 is 15 amino acids. The CDR3 sequence: CASRSKGDMNTEAFF. The CDR3, as DNA: TGTGCCAGTAGGAGCAAGGGGGACATGAACACTGAAGCTTTCTTT.

There are many counts of this clonotype. The CDR3 here is CASSFQQGGYGYTF. The CDR3 DNA reads as TGTGCCAGCAGCTTCCAACAGGGGGGCTATGGCTACACCTTC. The V and J genes are TRBV7-2 and TRBJ1-2; 8 bases are shared with TRBD1. V was clipped by 3 bases and J by 4 bases; unmatched bases: 4. The length of the CDR3 is 14 residues. Germline CDR1 SGHTA, CDR2 FQGNSA.

The genes are TRBV7-9 and TRBJ2-1; 9 nucleotides match TRBD2. In germline, CDR1 is SEHNR, CDR2 FQNEAQ (reference sequence). The CDR3 is 16 residues long. The J segment lost 8 bases and the V segment lost 4 bases, leaving 12 bases of the junction unmatched. The CDR3, as DNA: TGTGCCAGCAGCTACGGCGCCCTCGGCGGGAGGGATGAGCAGTTCTTC. Translation gives CASSYGALGGRDEQFF.

This clonotype was picked up a small number of times. DNA for the CDR3: TGTGCCAGCTCACCACAGTCGACGAACTACGAGCAGTACTTC. Translated: CASSPQSTNYEQYF. The chain has TRBV18 and TRBJ2-7; unclear D gene. This CDR3 spans 14 amino acids. The germline CDR1 and CDR2 sequences are KGHSH and LQKENI. Trimming took 1 base from V and 3 from J, leaving 10 bases between them.

The genes are TRBV6-6 and TRBJ2-3; D is possibly TRBD2 (5 bases). From germline, CDR1 is MNHNY and CDR2 SVGAGI (reference sequence). The V gene lost 0 bases and the J gene lost 1 base, with 8 bases spanning the gap. The CDR3 extends over 15 amino acids. Here the CDR3 reads CASSYSGSGTDTQYF. The CDR3 bases are TGTGCCAGCAGTTACTCTGGTAGCGGCACAGATACGCAGTATTTT.

The gene calls are TRBV3-1 and TRBJ1-4; weak D call: TRBD1 (6 bases). The CDR3 consists of 15 residues. Trimming took 1 base from V and 0 from J, leaving 6 bases between them. Germline loops: CDR1 LGHDT, CDR2 YNNKEL (reference sequence). Here the CDR3 reads CASSQGQATNEKLFF. CDR3 nucleotide sequence: TGTGCCAGCAGCCAAGGACAGGCAACTAATGAAAAACTGTTTTTT.

There are a few counts of this clonotype. The chain has TRBV7-6 and TRBJ1-4; a possible D gene is TRBD1 (5 bases). The CDR3 has 16 residues. V lost 3 bases and J lost 4, with 15 bases in between. Germline loops: CDR1 SGHVS, CDR2 FNYEAQ. The CDR3 here is CASSFSTRDNNEKLFF. Written as DNA, the CDR3 is TGTGCCAGCAGCTTCTCAACCAGGGATAATAATGAAAAACTGTTTTTT.

On this clonotype: The junction does not match germline at one end; this may be a read error. This chain uses TRBV3-1 with TRBJ2-3; 8 bases fit TRBD2. Germline CDR1 reads LGHDT; CDR2 reads YNNKEL (reference sequence). The CDR3 length is 11 residues. This chain's CDR3 is CASSDGLATDF. The CDR3, as DNA: TGTGCCAGCAGCGATGGACTAGCCACAGATTTT.

This clonotype came up a few times. The chain couples TRBV11-2 to TRBJ2-1; D perhaps matches TRBD2 (7 bases). V was shortened by 5 bases and J by 6 bases, with 23 bases between the two germline ends. Per germline, CDR1 SGHAT and CDR2 FQNNGV. The CDR3 length is 17 residues. This CDR3 reads CASSPPGAGALGNEQFF. The CDR3 DNA is TGTGCCAGCAGCCCCCCGGGGGCGGGAGCGCTGGGCAATGAGCAGTTCTTC. Full variable domain (outside the CDR3, taken from reference TRBV11-2 and TRBJ2-1): EAGVAQSPRYKIIEKRQSVAFWCNPISGHATLYWYQQILGQGPKLLIQFQNNGVVDDSQLPKDRFSAERLKGVDSTLKIQPAKLEDSAVYLCASSPPGAGALGNEQFFGPGTRLTVL.